This T cell receptor (beta chain) was sequenced during a study of OX40 agonist ivuxolimab in advanced cancers. Study-wide background: Dose-escalation cases comprised hepatocellular carcinoma, melanoma, renal cell or head and neck cancer. Of mixed ages from about 23 to 79 and averaging about 60 years, the group was more than 65% male.

On this clone itself: Its cognate antigen is unknown.

Prior autoimmune disease or systemic immunosuppression barred patients. Study-level findings and limits: Clones of CD4+ and CD8+ blood T cells grew by week 6 at doses of 0.1 to 3.0 mg/kg.

The CDR3 extends over 13 amino acids. Germline CDR1 reads SGHAT; CDR2 reads FQNNGV. V was trimmed by 0 bases and J by 6 bases, leaving 8 bases between them. The data were produced by immunoSEQ multiplex PCR, yet TCRdb's version contains in-frame clones alone and is incomplete. This table has about 71,000 clones, around 93% appearing once. The rearrangement joins TRBV11-2 to TRBJ1-1; no firm D call. The starting material was CD4+ or CD8+ T cells sorted from blood, obtained in a trial of the OX40 agonist ivuxolimab. The origin of this receptor is an adult with an advanced solid tumor such as melanoma, head and neck, liver or kidney cancer. CDR3 coding DNA: TGTGCCAGCAGCTTAGAACCCGTCGCTGAAGCTTTCTTT. This encodes CASSLEPVAEAFF. Variable domain in full (rest from reference TRBV11-2 and TRBJ1-1): EAGVAQSPRYKIIEKRQSVAFWCNPISGHATLYWYQQILGQGPKLLIQFQNNGVVDDSQLPKDRFSAERLKGVDSTLKIQPAKLEDSAVYLCASSLEPVAEAFFGQGTRLTVV.